This entry lists 26 T cell receptor beta chains sequenced from one sample in a study of blood T cells in healthy people across ages. A second 7 to 11 cycle PCR used barcoded and J-beta primers. MiXCR, applied by TCRdb to the 5' RACE reads, yields one record per CDR3 protein. In the table there are almost 1 million distinct CDR3 sequences, roughly 47% of which are singletons. The sample taken for sequencing was blood. These receptors came from a woman aged 60-75 years in good health.

This clonotype was recorded only once. The germline gene is not matched at one end of the junction; a read error may be the cause. CDR3 sequence: CACRRTSGSHNEQFF. The CDR3 nucleotides are TGTGCCTGCAGACGGACTAGCGGGAGCCACAATGAGCAGTTCTTC. The chain uses TRBV5-6 and TRBJ2-1; TRBD2 aligns across 13 bases. CDR1 is SGHDT and CDR2 is YYEEEE in the germline V gene. This CDR3 has 15 residues.

The chain joins TRBV6-6 to TRBJ2-7; D unclear. The germline CDR1 and CDR2 sequences are MNHNY and SVGAGI (reference sequence). V lost 4 bases, J lost 4 bases, and 14 bases lay in between. The CDR3 loop spans 14 amino acids. The CDR3 region is CASSFADLSYEQYF. CDR3 DNA sequence: TGTGCCAGCAGTTTTGCAGATCTATCGTACGAGCAGTACTTC.

This chain uses TRBV9 with TRBJ2-2, with 8 bases identical to TRBD2. The CDR3 spans 16 residues. With 5 bases clipped from V and 2 bases from J, the junction kept 8 bases outside the gene matches. The germline V gene has CDR1 SGDLS and CDR2 YYNGEE. The CDR3 here is CASSVSGRDNTGELFF. The CDR3 coding sequence is TGTGCCAGCAGTGTAAGCGGGAGAGACAACACCGGGGAGCTGTTTTTT.

As to this clonotype: The junction departs from germline at one end; a sequencing error may be responsible. The chain couples TRBV28 to TRBJ2-7, with 8 bases identical to TRBD2. CDR1 is MDHEN, CDR2 SYDVKM, per germline. CDR3 length: 12 amino acids. CDR3 nucleotide sequence: TGTGCCTGCAGCCCACTAGCGGTCGAGCAGTACTTC. As protein: CACSPLAVEQYF.

A single count supports this clonotype. This chain connects TRBV7-8 to TRBJ2-5, with D possibly being TRBD1 (6 bases). Trimming removed 5 bases at V and 5 bases at J, with 21 bases between. The CDR3 is 16 residues long. Per the germline V gene, CDR1 is SGHVS and CDR2 is FQNEAQ. The CDR3: CASSERARGGRETQYF. The CDR3 nucleotides are TGTGCCAGCAGCGAAAGGGCCCGAGGGGGTCGTGAGACCCAGTACTTC.

The rearrangement links TRBV4-1 to TRBJ2-7; D unresolved. Trimming took 2 bases from V and 2 from J, leaving 10 bases between them. Germline V lookup: CDR1 MGHRA, CDR2 YSYEKL. This CDR3 is 14 amino acids long. The CDR3, as DNA: TGCGCCAGCAGCCAATTTCTAAAGCCCTACGAGCAGTACTTC. It yields the protein CASSQFLKPYEQYF.

This clonotype was detected a few times. The CDR3 loop is CASSYLAASYNEQFF. In nucleotides, the CDR3 is TGTGCCAGCAGTTACCTAGCGGCTTCCTACAATGAGCAGTTCTTC. The genes are TRBV27 and TRBJ2-1; TRBD2 aligns across 7 bases. The V and J ends lost 4 bases and 1 base, in that order; junction bases with no gene match: 4. The length of the CDR3 is 15 residues. Germline CDR1 and CDR2: MNHEY and SMNVEV (reference sequence).

J is TRBJ2-1 and V is TRBV28; 12 bases agree with TRBD2. Germline CDR1 reads MDHEN; CDR2 reads SYDVKM. The CDR3 length is 16 residues. V trimming: 2 bases; J trimming: 6 bases; junction bases outside the gene matches: 5. The CDR3 here is CASSLIRLAGVNEQFF. CDR3 DNA: TGTGCCAGCAGTTTAATCAGACTAGCGGGAGTCAATGAGCAGTTCTTC.

This rearrangement joins TRBV11-2 to TRBJ2-1; no firm D call. The CDR3 contains 12 residues. Trimming removed 1 base from V and 8 bases from J, with 6 bases in between. Germline V gives CDR1 SGHAT, CDR2 FQNNGV. The CDR3: CASSLGADEQFF. The CDR3 coding sequence is TGTGCCAGCAGCTTAGGTGCAGATGAGCAGTTCTTC.

This clonotype turned up a few times. The chain combines TRBV4-2 with TRBJ2-4; no clear D. Germline V gene data show CDR1 as LGHNA and CDR2 as YNFKEQ. Trimming shortened V by 0 bases and J by 1 base, and 16 bases separated the two germline ends. The CDR3 spans 18 residues. Here the CDR3 reads CASSQDLTVDIAKNIQYF. The CDR3 coding sequence is TGTGCCAGCAGCCAAGATTTGACCGTCGATATTGCCAAAAACATTCAGTACTTC.

V is TRBV3-1 and J is TRBJ2-1; D possibly corresponds to TRBD2 (6 bases). This CDR3 has 14 residues. V lost 4 bases, J lost 7 bases, and 14 bases lay in between. Germline CDR1 and CDR2: LGHDT and YNNKEL (reference sequence). This chain's CDR3 is CASSPFAGRNEQFF. In nucleotides, the CDR3 is TGTGCCAGCAGCCCGTTCGCGGGAAGGAATGAGCAGTTCTTC.

This chain joins TRBV28 and TRBJ1-4, with TRBD1 matching 7 bases. The germline V gene has CDR1 MDHEN and CDR2 SYDVKM. The CDR3 has 14 residues. V dropped 4 bases and J dropped 8; count of bases not matched to a gene: 7. CDR3 amino acids: CASSSPRGLEKLFF. The CDR3 region has the DNA TGTGCCAGCAGTTCCCCAAGGGGGCTGGAAAAACTGTTTTTT.

This clonotype was observed at least ten times. The chain uses TRBV7-2 and TRBJ2-1; D uncertain. V lost 3 bases and J lost 5, with 2 bases in between. The CDR3 loop spans 11 amino acids. Germline lookup yields CDR1 SGHTA and CDR2 FQGNSA. CDR3 amino acids: CASSFHNEQFF. In DNA, the CDR3 is TGTGCCAGCAGCTTCCACAATGAGCAGTTCTTC.

CDR3 region: CASRKTDSSTDTQYF. The CDR3 DNA sequence: TGTGCCAGCCGTAAGACTGACTCGAGCACAGATACGCAGTATTTT. The chain links TRBV6-6 to TRBJ2-3; D remains ambiguous. Germline values: CDR1 MNHNY, CDR2 SVGAGI (reference sequence). The CDR3 has 15 residues. The V end lost 8 bases, the J end lost 0 bases, and 15 bases lay between the germline ends.

There are a few counts of this clonotype. V is TRBV5-4 and J is TRBJ2-5; TRBD1 matches at 12 bases. The CDR3 loop spans 14 amino acids. Germline assignment: CDR1 SGHNT and CDR2 YYREEE (reference sequence). Losses at the gene ends were 4 bases for V and 5 bases for J; bases not matched to a gene: 3. This CDR3 is CASSRDRGHETQYF. The CDR3, as DNA: TGTGCCAGCAGCCGGGACAGGGGGCACGAGACCCAGTACTTC.

The chain is built from TRBV20-1 and TRBJ2-3; 11 nucleotides match TRBD2. CDR1 and CDR2 from the germline V gene are DFQATT and SNEGSKA (reference sequence). Losses at the gene ends were 7 bases for V and 0 bases for J; bases not matched to a gene: 12. This CDR3 is built from 17 residues. The CDR3 DNA sequence: TGCAGTGTGGAAAGGACTAGCGGGCGTGCTAGCACAGATACGCAGTATTTT. Encoded protein: CSVERTSGRASTDTQYF.

This clonotype showed up many times. This chain connects TRBV20-1 to TRBJ2-3; the D is unclear. The CDR3 extends over 12 amino acids. In germline, CDR1 is DFQATT, CDR2 SNEGSKA (reference sequence). With 6 bases removed from V and 0 bases from J, the gap between germline ends came to 7 bases. The CDR3 sequence is CSARTSTDTQYF. The CDR3 DNA reads TGCAGTGCCAGAACTAGCACAGATACGCAGTATTTT.

In its sample, this clonotype was seen a few times. The chain carries TRBV29-1 and TRBJ2-3; D ambiguous. V was cut by 2 bases and J by 4 bases, with 16 bases left in between. CDR3 size: 15 residues. Per germline, CDR1 SQVTM and CDR2 ANQGSEA. As DNA, the CDR3 is TGCAGCGTTGAAAAGCAAGGGTTGGGCGCAGATACGCAGTATTTT. Its translation is CSVEKQGLGADTQYF.

The rearrangement links TRBV21-1 to TRBJ2-7; the table's D call of TRBD2 was not tested on the DNA. The DNA end is a closer match to TRBJ2-5, so the J assignment may be wrong. TRBV21-1 is noted as a pseudogene. The CDR3 spans 15 residues. CDR3 sequence: CASSKGGRGPETQYF. DNA of the CDR3: TGTGCCAGCAGCAAAGGAGGGCGAGGGCCGGAGACCCAGTACTTC.

The gene calls are TRBV5-5 and TRBJ2-5; D might be TRBD2 (6 bases). There are 14 residues in the CDR3. V gave up 4 bases and J gave up 0 bases, with 10 bases separating them. Germline V CDR1 and CDR2: SGHKS, YYEKEE (reference sequence). In nucleotides, the CDR3 is TGTGCCAGCAGCAAGGGAGGAAACCAAGAGACCCAGTACTTC. Its translation is CASSKGGNQETQYF. Filled out from reference TRBV5-5 and TRBJ2-5, the complete variable domain reads DAGVTQSPTHLIKTRGQQVTLRCSPISGHKSVSWYQQVLGQGPQFIFQYYEKEERGRGNFPDRFSARQFPNYSSELNVNALLLGDSALYLCASSKGGNQETQYFGPGTRLLVL.

The J gene is TRBJ2-1, the V gene TRBV2, with a possible D match to TRBD1 (5 bases). CDR1 SNHLY and CDR2 FYNNEI come from the germline V gene. The CDR3 sequence is 13 residues long. The V end lost 5 bases, the J end lost 9 bases, and 14 bases lay between the germline ends. The CDR3 coding sequence is TGTGCCAGCAGTAGGGGCTTTTATGGTGAGCAGTTCTTC. This gives the protein CASSRGFYGEQFF.

This clonotype was picked up a small number of times. This chain connects TRBV14 to TRBJ2-7; TRBD1 agrees at 7 bases. The CDR3 totals 12 residues. Germline V CDR1 and CDR2: SGHDN, FVKESK. V gave up 8 bases and J gave up 3 bases; unmatched junction bases: 4. The CDR3 sequence is CASGQDFYEQYF. CDR3 sequence (DNA): TGTGCCAGCGGACAGGATTTCTACGAGCAGTACTTC. The whole variable domain, remainder taken from reference TRBV14 and TRBJ2-7, is EAGVTQFPSHSVIEKGQTVTLRCDPISGHDNLYWYRRVMGKEIKFLLHFVKESKQDESGMPNNRFLAERTGGTYSTLKVQPAELEDSGVYFCASGQDFYEQYFGPGTRLTVT.

This clonotype was seen a handful of times. This chain uses TRBV4-1 with TRBJ1-6, with unresolved D. Trimming cost V 2 bases and J 8 bases, with 4 bases left between them. This CDR3 has 12 amino acids. Germline V CDR1 and CDR2: MGHRA, YSYEKL. The CDR3 spells CASSQSYSPLHF. CDR3 bases: TGCGCCAGCAGCCAATCGTATTCACCCCTCCACTTT.

This chain connects TRBV29-1 to TRBJ1-1, with 7 bases matching TRBD1. This CDR3 is 14 amino acids long. The V and J ends lost 5 bases and 1 base, in that order; junction bases with no gene match: 7. Germline CDR1 is SQVTM and CDR2 is ANQGSEA. The CDR3 nucleotides are TGCAGCGTTTACAGGGGCGATGCGAACACTGAAGCTTTCTTT. Translating gives CSVYRGDANTEAFF.

Only a few counts were recorded for this clonotype. The chain joins TRBV28 to TRBJ2-4; TRBD2 matches at 7 bases. The tail of the sequence fits TRBJ2-7 better, so the J call may be wrong. CDR3 length: 13 amino acids. Germline loops: CDR1 MDHEN, CDR2 SYDVKM. Here the CDR3 reads CASRAGVLDEQYF. The DNA of the CDR3 is TGTGCCAGCAGGGCGGGAGTTTTGGACGAGCAGTACTTC.

This clonotype turned up a few times. The chain couples TRBV10-3 to TRBJ2-3; unclear D gene. Germline assignment: CDR1 ENHRY and CDR2 SYGVKD. This CDR3 comprises 14 residues. The V and J ends lost 4 bases and 2 bases respectively, with 10 bases between them. This CDR3 reads CAISVYSLTDTQYF. Written as DNA, the CDR3 is TGTGCCATCAGTGTTTACAGCCTCACAGATACGCAGTATTTT.